This entry lists 21 T cell receptor beta chains sequenced from one sample in a study of OX40 agonist ivuxolimab in advanced cancers. Libraries were prepared through the immunoSEQ multiplex PCR assay. This is the immuneACCESS table as TCRdb keeps it, with only in-frame sequences that have V and J called. A part of the clones is gone; compared with another copy, unresolved V genes explain less than half, and the rest is unexplained. The table for this sample lists 75,000 to 100,000 clones; 70% to 90% of them were counted only once. Jointly, the top ten make up approximately 2% of the sample. The sample here was CD4+ or CD8+ T cells sorted from blood, taken in a trial of the OX40 agonist ivuxolimab. These receptors all come from an adult with an advanced solid tumor such as melanoma, head and neck, liver or kidney cancer.

The chain employs TRBV30 and TRBJ2-5; D possibly corresponds to TRBD2 (5 bases). From germline, CDR1 is GTSNPN and CDR2 SVGIG (reference sequence). Trimming stripped 2 bases from V and 3 bases from J, with 10 bases between. This CDR3 has 13 amino acids. The CDR3 protein is CAWSRGSKETQYF. The CDR3 DNA follows: TGTGCCTGGAGTAGAGGGAGTAAAGAGACCCAGTACTTC. Complete variable domain (other parts from reference TRBV30 and TRBJ2-5): SQTIHQWPATLVQPVGSPLSLECTVEGTSNPNLYWYRQAAGRGLQLLFYSVGIGQISSEVPQNLSASRPQDRQFILSSKKLLLSDSGFYLCAWSRGSKETQYFGPGTRLLVL.

The chain employs TRBV9 and TRBJ1-1; 11 bases agree with TRBD1. The CDR3 sequence is 17 residues long. V shed 3 bases, J shed 3 bases, and the junction held 10 bases outside the gene matches. Germline V gene sequence: CDR1 SGDLS, CDR2 YYNGEE. The CDR3 sequence is CASSDRRDRGLDTEAFF. CDR3 in DNA: TGTGCCAGCAGCGATCGCCGGGACAGGGGGTTGGACACTGAAGCTTTCTTT.

In this sample, this clone turned up a few times. The CDR3 loop reads CASSLTRNSNEQFF. CDR3 DNA sequence: TGTGCCAGCAGCTTAACTAGAAATAGCAATGAGCAGTTCTTC. V is TRBV11-2 and J is TRBJ2-1, with a possible D match to TRBD2 (5 bases). Looked up from germline, CDR1 is SGHAT and CDR2 is FQNNGV. This CDR3 comprises 14 residues. V was trimmed by 2 bases and J by 6 bases, leaving 11 bases between them.

V and J are TRBV10-2 and TRBJ2-7, with 7 bases lining up with TRBD2. Germline loops: CDR1 WSHSY, CDR2 SAAADI. The CDR3 covers 15 residues. V gave up 2 bases and J gave up 0 bases; unmatched junction bases: 4. CDR3 loop: CASSERGGSSYEQYF. As DNA, the CDR3 is TGCGCCAGCAGTGAGCGTGGCGGGAGCTCCTACGAGCAGTACTTC.

The gene calls are TRBV5-6 and TRBJ1-4; D gene ambiguous. Trimming removed 0 bases at V and 8 bases at J, with 11 bases between. Germline V gives CDR1 SGHDT, CDR2 YYEEEE. The length of the CDR3 is 14 residues. The CDR3 region is CASSLAAGMEKLFF. The CDR3 DNA reads TGTGCCAGCAGCTTGGCGGCAGGAATGGAAAAACTGTTTTTT.

The sample holds a few counts of this clone. This chain connects TRBV2 to TRBJ1-6, with 9 bases fitting TRBD1. Trimming took 4 bases from V and 7 from J; bases not matched to a gene: 5. This CDR3 contains 15 residues. Per germline, CDR1 SNHLY and CDR2 FYNNEI. The CDR3 region has the DNA TGTGCCAGCAGTGTTTTGGGACAGGGCAATTCACCCCTCCACTTT. As protein: CASSVLGQGNSPLHF. Full variable domain (missing parts from reference TRBV2 and TRBJ1-6): EPEVTQTPSHQVTQMGQEVILRCVPISNHLYFYWYRQILGQKVEFLVSFYNNEISEKSEIFDDQFSVERPDGSNFTLKIRSTKLEDSAMYFCASSVLGQGNSPLHFGNGTRLTVT.

This rearrangement joins TRBV5-1 to TRBJ2-7; 10 bases align to TRBD1. V was pared by 5 bases and J by 3 bases, with 5 bases of the junction left unmatched. Germline V gene sequence: CDR1 SGHRS, CDR2 YFSETQ. The CDR3 loop spans 14 amino acids. DNA of the CDR3: TGCGCCAGCAGGTCCGGGACAGGGGTCTACGAGCAGTACTTC. This encodes CASRSGTGVYEQYF.

J is TRBJ2-5 and V is TRBV4-1, with TRBD1 as a possible D gene (6 bases). With 2 bases removed from V and 5 bases from J, the gap between germline ends came to 18 bases. This CDR3 region has 16 residues. From germline, CDR1 is MGHRA and CDR2 YSYEKL. The CDR3 loop reads CASSQSSQGRVETQYF. Written as DNA, the CDR3 is TGCGCCAGCAGCCAATCTTCGCAGGGGCGCGTGGAGACCCAGTACTTC.

V is TRBV9 and J is TRBJ2-2; D is ambiguous. This CDR3 spans 12 amino acids. Germline CDR1 is SGDLS and CDR2 is YYNGEE. Trimming cost V 4 bases and J 8 bases, with 9 bases left between them. The CDR3 bases are TGTGCCAGCAGCTCCCGGAAAGGGGAGCTGTTTTTT. Protein: CASSSRKGELFF.

The chain combines TRBV6-1 with TRBJ2-3; no definite D call. The ends were cut back, 10 bases at V and 4 bases at J, with 9 bases in the middle. CDR3 length: 11 amino acids. CDR1 is MNHNS, CDR2 SASEGT, per germline. The CDR3 DNA reads as TGTGCCACCAGATTAGCAGATACGCAGTATTTT. This gives the protein CATRLADTQYF.

The rearrangement uses TRBV6-1 and TRBJ1-5, with D tentatively TRBD1 (6 bases). The V gene's germline CDR1 is MNHNS and CDR2 SASEGT. This CDR3 comprises 14 residues. Trimming took 3 bases from V and 2 from J, leaving 8 bases between them. CDR3 sequence (DNA): TGTGCCAGCAGTGACAGGGGAGGCAATCAGCCCCAGCATTTT. Translation: CASSDRGGNQPQHF.

The chain employs TRBV6-5 and TRBJ1-6; 7 bases are shared with TRBD1. Trimming cost V 5 bases and J 8 bases; bases outside gene matches: 6. The CDR3 contains 14 residues. Germline V lookup: CDR1 MNHEY, CDR2 SVGAGI. CDR3 sequence (DNA): TGTGCCAGCAGTACCGGGACAGAATATTCACCCCTCCACTTT. Protein sequence: CASSTGTEYSPLHF.

V is TRBV25-1 and J is TRBJ2-3; no definite D call. The germline V gene encodes CDR1 MGHDK and CDR2 SYGVNS. V was clipped by 6 bases and J by 8 bases, with 9 bases between them. The CDR3 totals 11 residues. Written as DNA, the CDR3 is TGTGCCAGCAGGGAAGCCCTTACGCAGTATTTT. This encodes CASREALTQYF.

The gene calls are TRBV28 and TRBJ1-2; D call uncertain. Trimming took off 2 bases at V and 4 bases at J, with 8 bases between the two ends. Germline values: CDR1 MDHEN, CDR2 SYDVKM. The CDR3 loop spans 13 amino acids. Written as DNA, the CDR3 is TGTGCCAGCAGTTTACCCGGGCCCTATGGCTACACCTTC. It codes for CASSLPGPYGYTF.

This clone was observed a single time. V usage is TRBV14 and J usage is TRBJ2-6, with D perhaps matching TRBD1 (5 bases). CDR1 is SGHDN and CDR2 is FVKESK in the germline V gene. V lost 0 bases and J 0 bases, leaving 15 bases between the germline ends. The CDR3 consists of 19 residues. CDR3 nucleotide sequence: TGTGCCAGCAGCCAAGATCTGCGAACAGGCAGCTCTGGGGCCAACGTCCTGACTTTC. Its translation is CASSQDLRTGSSGANVLTF. The full variable domain, completed using reference TRBV14 and TRBJ2-6, is EAGVTQFPSHSVIEKGQTVTLRCDPISGHDNLYWYRRVMGKEIKFLLHFVKESKQDESGMPNNRFLAERTGGTYSTLKVQPAELEDSGVYFCASSQDLRTGSSGANVLTFGAGSRLTVL.

The chain combines TRBV27 with TRBJ1-1; 8 bases agree with TRBD1. Trimming cost V 4 bases and J 1 base; bases outside gene matches: 14. CDR3 size: 18 residues. Germline CDR1 MNHEY, CDR2 SMNVEV (reference sequence). CDR3: CASSSPPGQATQNTEAFF. In nucleotides, the CDR3 is TGTGCCAGCAGTTCCCCTCCGGGACAGGCGACTCAGAACACTGAAGCTTTCTTT.

The rearrangement links TRBV4-1 to TRBJ2-1; TRBD2 agrees at 8 bases. This CDR3 comprises 17 residues. With 2 bases clipped from V and 4 bases from J, the junction kept 10 bases outside the gene matches. Germline CDR1 MGHRA, CDR2 YSYEKL. The DNA of the CDR3 is TGCGCCAGCAGCCAATCCGCCCGGGGGGGCCGTTACAATGAGCAGTTCTTC. Protein sequence: CASSQSARGGRYNEQFF.

This chain links TRBV7-2 with TRBJ2-1, with 8 bases lining up with TRBD2. CDR1 and CDR2 (germline): SGHTA, FQGNSA. The CDR3 extends over 15 amino acids. With 3 bases clipped from V and 8 bases from J, the junction kept 9 bases outside the gene matches. The CDR3 coding sequence is TGTGCCAGCAGCTTCTCGGGGGGGCGGGAACATGAGCAGTTCTTC. The encoded protein is CASSFSGGREHEQFF.

The count of this clone is one. The CDR3 DNA follows: TGCGCCAGCAGCTTGGGGACTAGCGGGGGCCGCTCCTACGAGCAGTACTTC. Translated: CASSLGTSGGRSYEQYF. The chain is built from TRBV5-1 and TRBJ2-7; TRBD2 matches at 13 bases. Germline-derived CDR1 and CDR2 are SGHRS and YFSETQ. This CDR3 contains 17 residues. Trimming took 0 bases from V and 0 from J; bases not matched to a gene: 3.

Notes on this clone: Within the sample, other DNA sequences also encode this same CDR3. This chain joins TRBV19 and TRBJ2-1; TRBD2 agrees at 15 bases. V shed 10 bases, J shed 4 bases, and the junction held 5 bases outside the gene matches. The CDR3 spans 15 residues. CDR1 LNHDA and CDR2 SQIVND come from the germline V gene (reference sequence). The CDR3 DNA is TGTGCCACCAGGACTAGCGGGAGGGGGTACAATGAGCAGTTCTTC. This translates into CATRTSGRGYNEQFF.

In nucleotides, the CDR3 is TGTGCCAGCAGCTTAGGATCTAGCAAACATATGATGGGTTGGGGCTACACCTTC. Translated: CASSLGSSKHMMGWGYTF. The chain has TRBV7-2 and TRBJ1-2; D not resolved. This CDR3 has 18 amino acids. The V and J ends lost 1 base and 8 bases respectively, with 26 bases between them. CDR1 and CDR2 from the germline V gene are SGHTA and FQGNSA.